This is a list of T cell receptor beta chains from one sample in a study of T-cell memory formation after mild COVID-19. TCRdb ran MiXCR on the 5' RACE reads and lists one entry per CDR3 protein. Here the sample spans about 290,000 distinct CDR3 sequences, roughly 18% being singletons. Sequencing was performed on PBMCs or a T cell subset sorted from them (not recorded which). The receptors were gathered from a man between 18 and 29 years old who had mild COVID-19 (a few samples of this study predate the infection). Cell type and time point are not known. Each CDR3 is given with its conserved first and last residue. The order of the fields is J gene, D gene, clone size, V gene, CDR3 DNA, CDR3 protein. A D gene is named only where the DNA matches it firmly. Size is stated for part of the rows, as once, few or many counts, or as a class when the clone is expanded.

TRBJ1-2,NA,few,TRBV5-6,TGTGCCAGCAGTTCGGATCCGCCCTATGGCTACACCTTC,CASSSDPPYGYTF
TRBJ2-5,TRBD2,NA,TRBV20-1,TGCAGTGCTAGTCCCCGCGTAGCGGGGAAAGAGACCCAGTACTTC,CSASPRVAGKETQYF
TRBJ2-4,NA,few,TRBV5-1,TGCGCCAGCAGCTTGGCCTCATCAGGGGCGAGTCCCAAAAACATTCAGTACTTC,CASSLASSGASPKNIQYF
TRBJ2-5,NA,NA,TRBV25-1,TGTGCCAGCAGTGACCACGACAGGACGGGCCAAGAGACCCAGTACTTC,CASSDHDRTGQETQYF
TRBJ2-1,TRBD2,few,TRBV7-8,TGTGCCAGCAGCTTAGGGACTAGATTTCACAATGAGCAGTTCTTC,CASSLGTRFHNEQFF
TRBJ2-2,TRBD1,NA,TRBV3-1,TGTGCCAGCAGCCCCCACAGGGGGCGGGACACCGGGGAGCTGTTTTTT,CASSPHRGRDTGELFF
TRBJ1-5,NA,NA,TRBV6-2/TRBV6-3,TGTGCCAGCAGTTCCCAACGTGATCAGCCCCAGCATTTT,CASSSQRDQPQHF
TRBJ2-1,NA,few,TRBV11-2,TGTGCCAGCAGCCATCCCGGACGGGGACGGACAAAGCAGTTCTTC,CASSHPGRGRTKQFF
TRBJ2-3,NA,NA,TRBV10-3,TGTGCCATCAGTGAGCCCCGGAGGAGCCCAGATACGCAGTATTTT,CAISEPRRSPDTQYF
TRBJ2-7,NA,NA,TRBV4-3,TGCGCCAGCAGCCATACCTACAGGGCCAACGAGCAGTACTTC,CASSHTYRANEQYF
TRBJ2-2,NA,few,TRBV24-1,TGTGCCACCAGTGTTTCAGGGGACACCGGGGAGCTGTTTTTT,CATSVSGDTGELFF
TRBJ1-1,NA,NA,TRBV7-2,TGTGCCAGCAGGCCATCAGGGGCCATGAACACTGAAGCTTTCTTT,CASRPSGAMNTEAFF
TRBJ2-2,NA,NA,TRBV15,TGTGCCACCAGCAGAGAACAGGGCTCGATGGCCGGGGAGCTGTTTTTT,CATSREQGSMAGELFF
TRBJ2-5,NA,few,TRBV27,TGTGCCAGCAGTTTATCCGGGCGTGGGGGGGCCAGAGAGACCCAGTACTTC,CASSLSGRGGARETQYF
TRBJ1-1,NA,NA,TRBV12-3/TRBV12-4,TGTGCCAGCAGACGTGCCGTTGAGGGCACTGAAGCTTTCTTT,CASRRAVEGTEAFF
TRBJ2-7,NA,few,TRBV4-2,TGTGCCAGCAGCCAAGTGCTCCGGGGCCGAAGTTGGGAGCAGTACTTC,CASSQVLRGRSWEQYF
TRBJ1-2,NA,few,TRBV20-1,TGCAGTGCTTCGGGGGAGGATGGCTACACCTTC,CSASGEDGYTF
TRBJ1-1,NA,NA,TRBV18,TGTGCCAGCTCACCTGGCCGGGAAGCTTTCTTT,CASSPGREAFF
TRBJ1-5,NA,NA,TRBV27,TGTGCCAGCAGTTTATCTGCGGGAAAAGGTGGCAATCAGCCCCAGCATTTT,CASSLSAGKGGNQPQHF
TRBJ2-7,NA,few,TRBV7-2,TGTGCCAGCAGCTTAGAACAGGAAAGAGGCGAGCAGTACTTC,CASSLEQERGEQYF
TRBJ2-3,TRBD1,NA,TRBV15,TGTGCCACCAGCAGACCCGGGACAGGGGACACAGATACGCAGTATTTT,CATSRPGTGDTDTQYF
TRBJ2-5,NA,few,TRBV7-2,TGTGCCAGCAGCACGTTAGAGACCCAGTACTTC,CASSTLETQYF
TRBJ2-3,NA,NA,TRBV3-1,TGTGCCAGCAGCCAAGATAATAGCGTTCCCACAGATACGCAGTATTTT,CASSQDNSVPTDTQYF
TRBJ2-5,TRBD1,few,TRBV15,TGTGCCACCAGCAAGGGACAGGGGACGACAGAGACCCAGTACTTC,CATSKGQGTTETQYF
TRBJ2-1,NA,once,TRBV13,TGTGCCAGCAGCCTAGTATTTAATGAGCAGTTCTTC,CASSLVFNEQFF
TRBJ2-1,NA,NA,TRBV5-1,TGCGCCAGCAGCTTGGTTGGCAGGGGTAATCGCGATGAGCAGTTCTTC,CASSLVGRGNRDEQFF
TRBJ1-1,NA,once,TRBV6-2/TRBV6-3,TGTGCCAGCAGAGCAGGGTTCGGGACTGAAGCTTTCTTT,CASRAGFGTEAFF
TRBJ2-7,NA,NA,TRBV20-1,TGCAGTGCTAGAGTTGGACTCTACGAGCAGTACTTC,CSARVGLYEQYF
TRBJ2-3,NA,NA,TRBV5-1,TGCGCCAGCAGCTCCGGACTCAATCGGGGGACAGATACGCAGTATTTT,CASSSGLNRGTDTQYF
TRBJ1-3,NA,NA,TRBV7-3,TGTGCCAGCAGCGACGTGCCGGGAAACACCATATATTTT,CASSDVPGNTIYF
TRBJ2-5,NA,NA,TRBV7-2,TGTGCCAGCAGACTAGTATCCCAGGGAGTCCAAGAGACCCAGTACTTC,CASRLVSQGVQETQYF
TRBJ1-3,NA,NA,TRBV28,TGTGCCAGCAGTGCCGGGGGATCTGGAAACACCATATATTTT,CASSAGGSGNTIYF
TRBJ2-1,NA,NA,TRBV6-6,TGTGCCAGCAGTTACTACAGAACTAATGAGCAGTTCTTC,CASSYYRTNEQFF
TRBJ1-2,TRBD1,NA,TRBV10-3,TGTGCCACCCGACAGGGAGTCTATGGCTACACCTTC,CATRQGVYGYTF
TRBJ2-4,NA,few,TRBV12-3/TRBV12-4,TGTGCCAGCAGTTCCCCCGGGACAAACATTCAGTACTTC,CASSSPGTNIQYF
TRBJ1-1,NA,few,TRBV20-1,TGCAGTGCCAAGCCGGTGGGGGATCGGACTGAAGCTTTCTTT,CSAKPVGDRTEAFF
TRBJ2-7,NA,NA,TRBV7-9,TGTGCCAGCAGCCGGACAGTATCCTACGAGCAGTACTTC,CASSRTVSYEQYF
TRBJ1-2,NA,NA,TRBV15,TGTGCCACCAGCATCGGATTGACAGGTGGCTATGGCTACACCTTC,CATSIGLTGGYGYTF
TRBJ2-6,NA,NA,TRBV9,TGTGCCAGCAGCGTAGTAGGTACCGGGGCCAACGTCCTGACTTTC,CASSVVGTGANVLTF
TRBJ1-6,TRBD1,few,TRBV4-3,TGCGCCAGCAGCCAGGACCCGACAGGGAGACAATCACCCCTCCACTTT,CASSQDPTGRQSPLHF
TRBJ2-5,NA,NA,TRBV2,TGTGCCAGTAAGACAGGAGCCCCGGAGACCCAGTACTTC,CASKTGAPETQYF
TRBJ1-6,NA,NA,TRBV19,TGTGCCAGTAGCTCCCGGGCAGGGAGGTCACCCCTCCACTTT,CASSSRAGRSPLHF
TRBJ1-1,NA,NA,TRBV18,TGTGCCAGCTCACCACGTACCGCGGGGGGTGGGAACACTGAAGCTTTCTTT,CASSPRTAGGGNTEAFF
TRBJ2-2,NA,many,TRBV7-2,TGTGCCAGCAGCTTAGGGGGCGGCACCGGGGAGCTGTTTTTT,CASSLGGGTGELFF
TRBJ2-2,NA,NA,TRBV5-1,TGCGCCAGCAGCCTCCAGGGTATCACCGGGGAGCTGTTTTTT,CASSLQGITGELFF
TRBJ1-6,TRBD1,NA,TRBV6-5,TGTGCCAGCAGACGAGGGGACAGGGGGAATTCACCCCTCCACTTT,CASRRGDRGNSPLHF
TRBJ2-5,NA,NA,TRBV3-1,TGTGCCAGCAGCCATAACGGCCTCGGGGGAGAGACCCAGTACTTC,CASSHNGLGGETQYF
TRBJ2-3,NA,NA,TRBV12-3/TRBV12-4,TGTGCCAGCACGCGGACCAGCACAGATACGCAGTATTTT,CASTRTSTDTQYF
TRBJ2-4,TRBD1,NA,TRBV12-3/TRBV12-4,TGTGCCAGCAGACGACAGGGAGAGGCCAAAAACATTCAGTACTTC,CASRRQGEAKNIQYF
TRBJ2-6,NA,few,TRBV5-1,TGCGCCAGCAGCGCTGGCCTTCCCGGGGCCAACGTCCTGACTTTC,CASSAGLPGANVLTF
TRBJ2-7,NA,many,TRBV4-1,TGCGCCAGCAGCCAAGATTCCGGACAGTCCTGGCCCTACGAGCAGTACTTC,CASSQDSGQSWPYEQYF
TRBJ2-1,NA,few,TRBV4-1,TGCGCCAGCAGCTATAGGGGGGTCGTATCCTACAATGAGCAGTTCTTC,CASSYRGVVSYNEQFF
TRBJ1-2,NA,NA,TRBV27,TGTGCCAGCACAACAGGAGCTTTGGGCGATGGCTACACCTTC,CASTTGALGDGYTF
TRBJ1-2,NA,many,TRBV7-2,TGTGCCAGCAGCCCACGTCCAGGGGATGGCTACACCTTC,CASSPRPGDGYTF
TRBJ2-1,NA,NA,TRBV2,TGTGCCACATCGTTGATAGCCGGTGAGCAGTTCTTC,CATSLIAGEQFF
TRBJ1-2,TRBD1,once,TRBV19,TGTGCCAGCGCGACAGGGGGCGAGCCTAGGTTCTATGGCTACACCTTC,CASATGGEPRFYGYTF